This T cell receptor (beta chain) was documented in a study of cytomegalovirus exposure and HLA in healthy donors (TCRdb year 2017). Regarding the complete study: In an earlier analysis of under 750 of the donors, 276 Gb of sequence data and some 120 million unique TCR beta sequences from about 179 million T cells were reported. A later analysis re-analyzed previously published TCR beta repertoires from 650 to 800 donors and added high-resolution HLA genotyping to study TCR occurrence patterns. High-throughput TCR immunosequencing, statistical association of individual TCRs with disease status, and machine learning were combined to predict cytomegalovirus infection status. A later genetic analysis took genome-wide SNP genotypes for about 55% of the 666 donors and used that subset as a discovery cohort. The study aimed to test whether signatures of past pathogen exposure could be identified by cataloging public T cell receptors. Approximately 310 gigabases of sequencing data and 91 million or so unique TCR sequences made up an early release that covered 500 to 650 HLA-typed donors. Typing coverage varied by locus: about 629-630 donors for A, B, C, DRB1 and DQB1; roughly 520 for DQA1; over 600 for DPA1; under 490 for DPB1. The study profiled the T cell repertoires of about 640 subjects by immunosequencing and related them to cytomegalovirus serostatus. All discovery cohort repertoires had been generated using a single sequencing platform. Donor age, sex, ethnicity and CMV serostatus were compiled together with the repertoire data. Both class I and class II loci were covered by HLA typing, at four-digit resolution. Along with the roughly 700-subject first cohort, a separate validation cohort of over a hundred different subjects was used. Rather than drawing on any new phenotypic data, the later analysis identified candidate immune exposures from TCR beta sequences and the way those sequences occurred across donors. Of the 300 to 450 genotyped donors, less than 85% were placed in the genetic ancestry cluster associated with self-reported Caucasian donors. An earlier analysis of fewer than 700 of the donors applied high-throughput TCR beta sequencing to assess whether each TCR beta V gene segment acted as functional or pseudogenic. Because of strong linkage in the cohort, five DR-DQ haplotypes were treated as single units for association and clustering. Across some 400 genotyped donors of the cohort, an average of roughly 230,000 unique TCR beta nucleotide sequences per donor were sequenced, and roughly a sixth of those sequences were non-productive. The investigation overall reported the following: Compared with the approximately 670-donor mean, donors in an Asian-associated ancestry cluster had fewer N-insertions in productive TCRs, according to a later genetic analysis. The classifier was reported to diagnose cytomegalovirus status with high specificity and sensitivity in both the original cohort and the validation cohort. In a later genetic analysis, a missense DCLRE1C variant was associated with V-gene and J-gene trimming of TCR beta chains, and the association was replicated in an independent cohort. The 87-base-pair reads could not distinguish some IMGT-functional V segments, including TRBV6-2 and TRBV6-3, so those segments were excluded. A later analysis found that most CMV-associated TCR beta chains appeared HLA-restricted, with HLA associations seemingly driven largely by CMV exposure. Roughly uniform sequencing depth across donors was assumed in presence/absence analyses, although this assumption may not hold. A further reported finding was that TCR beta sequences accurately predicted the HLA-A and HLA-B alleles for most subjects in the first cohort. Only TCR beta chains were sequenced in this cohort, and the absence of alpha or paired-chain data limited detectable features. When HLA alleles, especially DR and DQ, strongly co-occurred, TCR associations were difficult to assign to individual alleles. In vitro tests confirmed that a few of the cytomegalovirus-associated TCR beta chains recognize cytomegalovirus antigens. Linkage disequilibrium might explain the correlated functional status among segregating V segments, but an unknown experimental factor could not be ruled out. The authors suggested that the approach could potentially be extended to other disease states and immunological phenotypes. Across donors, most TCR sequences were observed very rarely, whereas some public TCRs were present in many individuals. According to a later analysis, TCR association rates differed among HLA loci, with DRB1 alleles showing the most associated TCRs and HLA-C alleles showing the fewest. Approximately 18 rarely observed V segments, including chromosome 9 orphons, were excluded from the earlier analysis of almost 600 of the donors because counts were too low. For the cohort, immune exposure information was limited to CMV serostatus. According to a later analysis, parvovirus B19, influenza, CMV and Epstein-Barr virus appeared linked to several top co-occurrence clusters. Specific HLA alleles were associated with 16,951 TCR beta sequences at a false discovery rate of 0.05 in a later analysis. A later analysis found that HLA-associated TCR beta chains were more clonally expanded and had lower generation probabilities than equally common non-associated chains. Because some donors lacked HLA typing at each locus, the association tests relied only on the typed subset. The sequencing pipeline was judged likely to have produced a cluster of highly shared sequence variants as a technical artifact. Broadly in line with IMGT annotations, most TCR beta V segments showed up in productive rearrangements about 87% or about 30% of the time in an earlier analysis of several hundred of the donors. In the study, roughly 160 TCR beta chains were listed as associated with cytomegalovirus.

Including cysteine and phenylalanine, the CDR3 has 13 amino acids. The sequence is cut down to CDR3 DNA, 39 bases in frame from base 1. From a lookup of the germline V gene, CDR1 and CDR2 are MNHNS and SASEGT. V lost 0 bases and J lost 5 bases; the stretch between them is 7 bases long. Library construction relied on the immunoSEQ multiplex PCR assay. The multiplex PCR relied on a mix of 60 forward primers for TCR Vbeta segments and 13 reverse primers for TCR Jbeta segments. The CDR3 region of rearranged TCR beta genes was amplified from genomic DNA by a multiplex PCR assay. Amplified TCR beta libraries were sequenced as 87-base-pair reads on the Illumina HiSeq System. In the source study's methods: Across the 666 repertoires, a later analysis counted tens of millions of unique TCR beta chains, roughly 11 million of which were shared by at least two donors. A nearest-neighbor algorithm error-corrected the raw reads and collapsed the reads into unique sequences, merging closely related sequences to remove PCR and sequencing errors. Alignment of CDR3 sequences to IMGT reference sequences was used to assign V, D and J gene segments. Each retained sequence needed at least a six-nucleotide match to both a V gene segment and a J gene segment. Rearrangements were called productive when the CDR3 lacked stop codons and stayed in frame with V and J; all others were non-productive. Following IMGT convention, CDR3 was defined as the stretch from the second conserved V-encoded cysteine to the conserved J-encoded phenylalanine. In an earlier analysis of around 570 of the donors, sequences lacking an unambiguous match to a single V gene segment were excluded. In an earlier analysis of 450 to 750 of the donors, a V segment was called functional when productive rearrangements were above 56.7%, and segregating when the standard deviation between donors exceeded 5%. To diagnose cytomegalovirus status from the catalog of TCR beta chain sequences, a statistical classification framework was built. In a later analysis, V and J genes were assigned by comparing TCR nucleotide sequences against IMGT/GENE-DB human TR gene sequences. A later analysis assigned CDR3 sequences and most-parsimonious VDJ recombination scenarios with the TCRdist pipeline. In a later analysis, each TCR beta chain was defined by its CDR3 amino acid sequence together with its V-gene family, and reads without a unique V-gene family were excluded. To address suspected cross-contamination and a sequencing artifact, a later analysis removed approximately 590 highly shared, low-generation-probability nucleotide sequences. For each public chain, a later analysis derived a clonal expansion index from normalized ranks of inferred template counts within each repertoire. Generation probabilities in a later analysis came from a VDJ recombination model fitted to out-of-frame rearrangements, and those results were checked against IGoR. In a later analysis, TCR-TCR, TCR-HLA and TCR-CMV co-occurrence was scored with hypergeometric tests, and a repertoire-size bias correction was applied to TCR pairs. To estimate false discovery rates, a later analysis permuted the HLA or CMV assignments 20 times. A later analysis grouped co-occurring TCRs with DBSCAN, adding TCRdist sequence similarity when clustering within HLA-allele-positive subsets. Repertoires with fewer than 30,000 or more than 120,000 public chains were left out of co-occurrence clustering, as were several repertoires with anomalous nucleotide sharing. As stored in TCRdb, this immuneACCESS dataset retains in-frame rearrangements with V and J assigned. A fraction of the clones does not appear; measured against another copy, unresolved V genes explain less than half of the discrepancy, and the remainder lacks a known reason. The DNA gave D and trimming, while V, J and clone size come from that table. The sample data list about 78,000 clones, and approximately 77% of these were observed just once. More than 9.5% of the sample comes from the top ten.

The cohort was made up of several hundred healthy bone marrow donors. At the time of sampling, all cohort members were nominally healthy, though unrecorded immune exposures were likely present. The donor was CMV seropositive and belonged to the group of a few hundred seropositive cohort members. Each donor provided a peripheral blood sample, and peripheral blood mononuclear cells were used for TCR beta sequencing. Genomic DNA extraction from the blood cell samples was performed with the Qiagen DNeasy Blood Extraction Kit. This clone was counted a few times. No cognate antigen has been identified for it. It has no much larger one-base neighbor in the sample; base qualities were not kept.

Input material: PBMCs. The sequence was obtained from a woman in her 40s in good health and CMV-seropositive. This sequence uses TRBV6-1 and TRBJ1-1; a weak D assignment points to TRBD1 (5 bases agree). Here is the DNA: TGTGCCAGCAGTGAAGCGCGGGGGACTGAAGCTTTCTTT. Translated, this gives CASSEARGTEAFF.